Below are 28 T cell receptor beta chains sequenced from a single sample in a study of preoperative IRX-2 immunotherapy in early breast cancer. Treatment given: preoperative locoregional IRX-2 cytokine immunotherapy. The protocol was immunoSEQ multiplex PCR, while the TCRdb copy is restricted to in-frame clones and leaves out a portion. Altogether approximately 96,000 clones are present, just over 85% being singletons, with the ten largest covering roughly 2%. The specimen was tumor tissue, collected after IRX-2 immunotherapy. The receptors come from a human donor with breast cancer.

V is TRBV14 and J is TRBJ2-6, with D perhaps TRBD2 (5 bases). Germline V gene data show CDR1 as SGHDN and CDR2 as FVKESK. V lost 6 bases to trimming and J lost 2 bases, with 11 bases between them. The CDR3 has 15 amino acids. The CDR3 DNA reads as TGTGCCAGCAGAACCGCTAGCACTGGGGCCAACGTCCTGACTTTC. The encoded protein is CASRTASTGANVLTF.

The V gene is TRBV30, the J gene TRBJ2-2, with 9 bases fitting TRBD2. The CDR3 loop spans 15 amino acids. The germline V gene has CDR1 GTSNPN and CDR2 SVGIG (reference sequence). V dropped 2 bases and J dropped 7; count of bases not matched to a gene: 8. CDR3 in DNA: TGTGCCTGGAGTAAGATAGCGGGAGATGGCGGGGAGCTGTTTTTT. Translated: CAWSKIAGDGGELFF.

The genes are TRBV30 and TRBJ1-6; TRBD1 is a possible D gene (5 bases). With 1 base removed from V and 7 bases from J, the gap between germline ends came to 8 bases. The CDR3 sequence is 13 residues long. The germline V gene encodes CDR1 GTSNPN and CDR2 SVGIG (reference sequence). CDR3 sequence: CAWSAGGNSPLHF. CDR3 DNA: TGTGCCTGGAGTGCGGGGGGGAATTCACCCCTCCACTTT. Full variable domain (rest looked up from reference TRBV30 and TRBJ1-6): SQTIHQWPATLVQPVGSPLSLECTVEGTSNPNLYWYRQAAGRGLQLLFYSVGIGQISSEVPQNLSASRPQDRQFILSSKKLLLSDSGFYLCAWSAGGNSPLHFGNGTRLTVT.

The gene calls are TRBV22-1 and TRBJ1-5; TRBD1 is the table's D call and was not checked against the DNA. TRBV22-1 is designated a pseudogene. The CDR3 extends over 15 amino acids. The CDR3 loop is CASNPRDRVLQPQHF. The CDR3 DNA is TGTGCCAGCAACCCCCGGGACAGGGTCCTTCAGCCCCAGCATTTT.

The sample holds one count of this clone. The junction departs from the called germline gene at one end, perhaps through a read error. The V and J genes are TRBV10-2 and TRBJ1-2; 7 bases fit TRBD1. The CDR3 has 14 residues. The germline V gene encodes CDR1 WSHSY and CDR2 SAAADI. In DNA form, the CDR3 reads TGCGCCAGCAGACCGGACAGGTGGGGCTATGGCTACACCTTT. It is translated as CASRPDRWGYGYTF.

The chain couples TRBV9 to TRBJ2-6; unclear D gene. Germline CDR1 and CDR2: SGDLS and YYNGEE. This CDR3 is 13 amino acids long. Trimming took off 6 bases at V and 4 bases at J, with 8 bases between the two ends. The CDR3 coding sequence is TGTGCCAGCATCCCCCCGGGGGCCAACGTCCTGACTTTC. Amino acids: CASIPPGANVLTF. The variable domain in full, with the rest retrieved from reference TRBV9 and TRBJ2-6, is DSGVTQTPKHLITATGQRVTLRCSPRSGDLSVYWYQQSLDQGLQFLIQYYNGEERAKGNILERFSAQQFPDLHSELNLSSLELGDSALYFCASIPPGANVLTFGAGSRLTVL.

The chain recombines TRBV11-3 with TRBJ2-1; 7 bases line up with TRBD1. V shed 1 base, J shed 4 bases, and the junction held 7 bases outside the gene matches. CDR1 and CDR2 (germline): SGHNT, YENEEA. This CDR3 comprises 16 residues. The CDR3 DNA follows: TGTGCCAGCAGCTTAGGGGGACAGAACAATTACAATGAGCAGTTCTTC. The encoded protein is CASSLGGQNNYNEQFF.

V gene TRBV7-4 combines with J gene TRBJ2-5; a possible D gene is TRBD1 (6 bases). The V gene's germline CDR1 is SGHVT and CDR2 SQSDAQ. The V end lost 5 bases, the J end lost 4 bases, and 14 bases lay between the germline ends. The CDR3 has 14 amino acids. The CDR3 region is CASSPSGRGETQYF. CDR3 sequence (DNA): TGTGCCAGCAGCCCGTCCGGCAGGGGAGAGACCCAGTACTTC.

A word on this clone: A base was left unread or ambiguous, and X is written for its residue. CDR3 in amino acids: CASSLXXTNEKLFF. The CDR3 DNA reads as TGCGCCAGCAGCTTGGAMRCAACTAATGAAAAACTGTTTTTT. This rearrangement joins TRBV5-1 to TRBJ1-4, with no clear D. Germline-derived CDR1 and CDR2 are SGHRS and YFSETQ. V was trimmed by 0 bases and J by 0 bases, leaving 3 bases between them. The CDR3 loop spans 14 amino acids.

This clone was recorded a few times. This sequence joins TRBV28 and TRBJ1-1; tentatively, D is TRBD1 (5 bases). The CDR3 is 12 amino acids. Germline CDR1 MDHEN, CDR2 SYDVKM. Trimming removed 4 bases from V and 12 bases from J, with 15 bases in between. CDR3 sequence: CASSSGTLRTFF. The CDR3 DNA reads as TGTGCCAGCAGTTCCGGGACGTTAAGAACTTTCTTT.

The chain combines TRBV30 with TRBJ1-1; possible D gene TRBD1, 5 bases. V lost 3 bases and J lost 3, with 17 bases in between. The germline V gene has CDR1 GTSNPN and CDR2 SVGIG (reference sequence). The CDR3 contains 15 residues. The CDR3 region is CAWRDRRGRHTEAFF. CDR3 nucleotide sequence: TGTGCCTGGAGAGATCGCCGGGGCCGACACACTGAAGCTTTCTTT. The full variable domain, with the rest looked up from reference TRBV30 and TRBJ1-1, is SQTIHQWPATLVQPVGSPLSLECTVEGTSNPNLYWYRQAAGRGLQLLFYSVGIGQISSEVPQNLSASRPQDRQFILSSKKLLLSDSGFYLCAWRDRRGRHTEAFFGQGTRLTVV.

This chain connects TRBV5-1 to TRBJ2-7, with TRBD2 matching over 8 bases. J was trimmed by 3 bases and V by 0 bases; bases with no gene match: 5. This CDR3 contains 15 residues. CDR1 and CDR2 (germline): SGHRS, YFSETQ. CDR3 sequence: CASSLAGGAGYEQYF. DNA for the CDR3: TGCGCCAGCAGCTTGGCCGGGGGGGCGGGCTACGAGCAGTACTTC.

V and J are TRBV7-5 and TRBJ2-7; TRBD1, the table's D call, lacks a check against the DNA. TRBV7-5 is classified as a pseudogene. This CDR3 contains 15 residues. Here the CDR3 DNA reads TGTGCCAGCAGCCCGACCCGGGACAACTCCTACGAGCAGTACTTC. Encoded protein: CASSPTRDNSYEQYF.

This clone was seen a single time. The V gene is TRBV19, the J gene TRBJ2-1; 10 bases line up with TRBD2. J lost 1 base, V lost 6 bases, and 9 bases had no gene match. Germline loops: CDR1 LNHDA, CDR2 SQIVND (reference sequence). This CDR3 is 17 amino acids long. The CDR3 nucleotides are TGTGCCAGTAGCTTAACTAGCGGGACCCTTTCCTACAATGAGCAGTTCTTC. The encoded protein is CASSLTSGTLSYNEQFF.

This clone was counted only a few times. This sequence joins TRBV6-7 and TRBJ2-3; 9 bases are shared with TRBD2. TRBV6-7 is designated an ORF whose function remains uncertain. This CDR3 is 15 amino acids long. V dropped 6 bases and J dropped 1; count of bases not matched to a gene: 5. The CDR3 DNA reads TGTGCCAGCAGCCGCCGGACTAGCGGCACAGATACGCAGTATTTT. Protein: CASSRRTSGTDTQYF.

With regard to this clone: Germline and junction disagree at one end, which may indicate a read error. The V and J genes are TRBV6-8 and TRBJ2-7; 8 bases align to TRBD1. CDR1 and CDR2 from the germline V gene are MNHGY and SAAAGT. The CDR3 contains 14 residues. CDR3 residues: CASSPTGVMDEQYF. In DNA, the CDR3 is TGTGCCAGCAGTCCGACAGGGGTCATGGACGAGCAGTACTTT.

The chain joins TRBV18 to TRBJ1-6; D perhaps matches TRBD1 (5 bases). V lost 4 bases and J lost 6, with 13 bases in between. CDR1 is KGHSH, CDR2 LQKENI, per germline. The CDR3 totals 15 residues. The CDR3 region has the DNA TGTGCCAGCTCACGTGACAGTGCGGGTAATTCACCCCTCCACTTT. Translating gives CASSRDSAGNSPLHF.

This clone appeared once. The chain combines TRBV14 with TRBJ1-1, with D maybe TRBD1 (5 bases). This CDR3 is built from 16 residues. Per germline, CDR1 SGHDN and CDR2 FVKESK. Between the trimmed V and J ends, which lost 3 bases and 1 base, there was a span of 15 bases. CDR3 sequence: CASSQGGTQGNTEAFF. The CDR3 DNA sequence: TGTGCCAGCAGCCAGGGGGGAACCCAGGGGAACACTGAAGCTTTCTTT.

This clone was detected a few times. The chain joins TRBV28 to TRBJ1-5, with 7 bases aligning to TRBD1. This CDR3 is built from 13 residues. The trim removed 6 bases at V and 3 bases at J, leaving 2 bases unmatched. Germline-derived CDR1 and CDR2 are MDHEN and SYDVKM. CDR3: CASSGQVNQPQHF. The CDR3 DNA reads TGTGCCAGCAGCGGACAGGTCAATCAGCCCCAGCATTTT.

As concerns this clone: Within the sample, other DNA sequences also encode this same CDR3. V gene TRBV5-1 combines with J gene TRBJ1-1; TRBD1 might be the D (6 bases). Germline V gene lookup returns CDR1 SGHRS and CDR2 YFSETQ. The CDR3 has 15 residues. Trimming removed 0 bases at V and 1 base at J, with 10 bases between. The CDR3 sequence: CASSLEQGGNTEAFF. The CDR3 nucleotides are TGCGCCAGCAGCTTGGAACAGGGTGGGAACACTGAAGCTTTCTTT. The full variable domain, completed using reference TRBV5-1 and TRBJ1-1, is KAGVTQTPRYLIKTRGQQVTLSCSPISGHRSVSWYQQTPGQGLQFLFEYFSETQRNKGNFPGRFSGRQFSNSRSEMNVSTLELGDSALYLCASSLEQGGNTEAFFGQGTRLTVV.

The rearrangement links TRBV23-1 to TRBJ2-2; the D gene is possibly TRBD2 (5 bases). TRBV23-1 is an open reading frame whose function is uncertain. Trimming took 6 bases from V and 4 from J, leaving 9 bases between them. This CDR3 comprises 13 residues. The DNA of the CDR3 is TGCGCCAGCAGCTTGGCGGGCACCGGGGAGCTGTTTTTT. Its translation is CASSLAGTGELFF.

The V and J genes are TRBV6-8 and TRBJ2-1; 12 bases are a match to TRBD2. V dropped 6 bases and J dropped 7; count of bases not matched to a gene: 7. The CDR3 covers 15 residues. Germline CDR1 MNHGY, CDR2 SAAAGT. The CDR3 DNA reads TGTGCCAGCAGAACGCTAGCGGGGGGGCCGAATGAGCAGTTCTTC. Its translation is CASRTLAGGPNEQFF.

V and J are TRBV7-6 and TRBJ1-2; D ambiguous. Trimming took off 3 bases at V and 5 bases at J, with 13 bases between the two ends. The CDR3 length is 14 residues. The germline CDR1 and CDR2 sequences are SGHVS and FNYEAQ. CDR3: CASSLDRGEYGYTF. In DNA form, the CDR3 reads TGTGCCAGCAGCTTGGATCGGGGAGAGTATGGCTACACCTTC. Filled out from reference TRBV7-6 and TRBJ1-2, the complete variable domain reads GAGVSQSPRYKVTKRGQDVALRCDPISGHVSLYWYRQALGQGPEFLTYFNYEAQQDKSGLPNDRFSAERPEGSISTLTIQRTEQRDSAMYRCASSLDRGEYGYTFGSGTRLTVV.

This clone was seen once. The chain carries TRBV6-8 and TRBJ2-5; D possibly corresponds to TRBD1 (5 bases). The CDR3 has 15 amino acids. Germline CDR1 is MNHGY and CDR2 is SAAAGT. The V end was cut by 4 bases, the J end by 4 bases, with 16 bases between. The CDR3: CASSFRVEPGETQYF. CDR3 nucleotide sequence: TGTGCCAGCAGTTTCAGGGTGGAACCGGGAGAGACCCAGTACTTC.

The chain carries TRBV29-1 and TRBJ1-3; no reliable D call. Trimming left V 8 bases short and J 4 bases short, with 12 bases between. Germline values: CDR1 SQVTM, CDR2 ANQGSEA. CDR3 length: 12 residues. The CDR3 sequence is CSMEESGNTIYF. CDR3 DNA: TGCAGCATGGAAGAGTCGGGAAACACCATATATTTT.

With regard to this clone: Within the sample, other DNA sequences also encode this same CDR3. The CDR3 DNA is TGCGCCAGCAGCGGGACTAGCGGGAGCTACGAGCAGTACTTC. Translating gives CASSGTSGSYEQYF. The J gene is TRBJ2-7, the V gene TRBV5-1, with TRBD2 matching 14 bases. The CDR3 is 14 residues long. Trimming at V came to 4 bases and at J to 3 bases, leaving 0 bases not matched to a gene. Looked up from germline, CDR1 is SGHRS and CDR2 is YFSETQ. The variable domain in full, with the rest retrieved from reference TRBV5-1 and TRBJ2-7, is KAGVTQTPRYLIKTRGQQVTLSCSPISGHRSVSWYQQTPGQGLQFLFEYFSETQRNKGNFPGRFSGRQFSNSRSEMNVSTLELGDSALYLCASSGTSGSYEQYFGPGTRLTVT.

This chain connects TRBV19 to TRBJ2-6; 7 positions match TRBD1. Germline V gene sequence: CDR1 LNHDA, CDR2 SQIVND (reference sequence). The CDR3 covers 13 residues. V gave up 11 bases and J gave up 4 bases; unmatched junction bases: 5. The CDR3 sequence is CASRGQGANVLTF. CDR3 DNA: TGTGCCTCGAGGGGGCAGGGGGCCAACGTCCTGACTTTC.

The chain couples TRBV30 to TRBJ2-1; TRBD2 is a possible D gene (7 bases). This CDR3 is 13 amino acids long. The germline V gene encodes CDR1 GTSNPN and CDR2 SVGIG (reference sequence). The V end lost 5 bases, the J end lost 9 bases, and 17 bases lay between the germline ends. CDR3 bases: TGTGCCTGGGGCGTTGGGGGGGCCGCTGAGCAGTTCTTC. Its protein is CAWGVGGAAEQFF.